This T cell receptor beta chain was recorded in a study of blood T cell repertoires in COVID-19. Across the whole study: Italy, Spain and the United States were the sources of the convalescent and acute COVID-19 samples. The cDNA or gDNA used as material had been derived from T cells, B-cell-depleted T cells, or PBMCs.

Authors' analysis steps: Reference gene primer amplification gave nucleated cell count estimates. Profiling relied on immunoSEQ multiplex PCR, and the TCRdb table lists in-frame clones only, not all of them. V and J calls and clone size are those listed in that table; D and trimming were worked out from the DNA. This table holds 95,000 to 150,000 clones, 70% to 80% found once. This TCR was sampled from a human donor in a cohort sampled during active COVID-19. Specimen: peripheral blood.

CDR3 sequence reads: CASSLVRVESLEKLFF. DNA of the CDR3: TGTGCCAGCAGCTTAGTCCGGGTAGAATCTCTTGAAAAACTGTTTTTT. The chain is built from TRBV7-2 and TRBJ1-4; D remains ambiguous. Germline V gene sequence: CDR1 SGHTA, CDR2 FQGNSA. V gave up 1 base and J gave up 7 bases, with 16 bases separating them. CDR3 length: 16 amino acids.